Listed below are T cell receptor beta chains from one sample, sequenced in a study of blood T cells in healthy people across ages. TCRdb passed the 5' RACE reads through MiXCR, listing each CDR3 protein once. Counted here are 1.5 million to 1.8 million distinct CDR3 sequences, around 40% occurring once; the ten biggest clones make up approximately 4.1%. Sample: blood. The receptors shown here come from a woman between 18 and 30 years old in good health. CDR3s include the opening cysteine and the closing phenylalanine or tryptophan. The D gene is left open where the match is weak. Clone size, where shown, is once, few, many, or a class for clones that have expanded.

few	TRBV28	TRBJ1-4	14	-	CASTAVATNEKLFF	TGTGCCAGCACGGCAGTTGCAACTAATGAAAAACTGTTTTTT
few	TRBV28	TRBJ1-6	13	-	CASSRRGAYPLHF	TGTGCCAGCAGTAGGAGAGGTGCATACCCCCTCCACTTT
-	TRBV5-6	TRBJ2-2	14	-	CASSLVDDTGELFF	TGTGCCAGCAGCTTGGTCGATGATACCGGGGAGCTGTTTTTT
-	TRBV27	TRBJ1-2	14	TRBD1	CASRTGTGGNGYTF	TGTGCCAGCAGGACCGGGACAGGGGGCAATGGCTACACCTTC
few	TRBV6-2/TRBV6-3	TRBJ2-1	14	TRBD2	CASRPSGREDEQFF	TGTGCCAGCAGGCCTAGCGGGAGGGAGGATGAGCAGTTCTTC
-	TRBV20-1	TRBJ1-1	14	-	CSATLIKIGTEAFF	TGCAGTGCTACCTTGATTAAAATCGGCACTGAAGCTTTCTTT
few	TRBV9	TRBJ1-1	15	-	CASSVGLGENTEAFF	TGTGCCAGCAGCGTAGGGTTAGGGGAGAACACTGAAGCTTTCTTT
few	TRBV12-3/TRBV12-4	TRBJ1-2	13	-	CASSLDINYGYTF	TGTGCCAGCAGTTTAGACATTAACTATGGCTACACCTTC
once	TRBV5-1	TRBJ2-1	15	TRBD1	CASSPRDRFANEQFF	TGCGCCAGCAGCCCCCGGGACAGGTTCGCGAATGAGCAGTTCTTC
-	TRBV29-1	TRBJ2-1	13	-	CSVVTSGYNEQFF	TGCAGCGTTGTTACGAGCGGCTACAATGAGCAGTTCTTC
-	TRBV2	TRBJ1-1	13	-	CASVMEMNTEAFF	TGTGCCAGCGTGATGGAGATGAACACTGAAGCTTTCTTT
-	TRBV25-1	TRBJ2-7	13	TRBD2	CASTRDYMDEQYF	TGTGCCAGCACCCGGGACTATATGGATGAGCAGTACTTC
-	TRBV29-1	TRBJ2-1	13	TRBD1	CSGRQGGKGEQFF	TGCAGCGGGCGACAGGGTGGTAAGGGTGAGCAGTTCTTC
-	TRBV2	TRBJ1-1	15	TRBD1	CASSEQGALNTEAFF	TGTGCCAGCAGTGAACAGGGGGCCCTGAACACTGAAGCTTTCTTT
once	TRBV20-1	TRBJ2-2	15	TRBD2	CSARGSLAGTGELFF	TGCAGTGCTAGGGGGAGTCTAGCGGGTACCGGGGAGCTGTTTTTT
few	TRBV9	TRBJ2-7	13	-	CASSVIPSYEQYF	TGTGCCAGCAGCGTAATCCCCAGCTACGAGCAGTACTTC
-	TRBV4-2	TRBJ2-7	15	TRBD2	CASSQDSGSRYEQYF	TGTGCCAGCAGCCAAGATAGCGGGAGTCGGTACGAGCAGTACTTC
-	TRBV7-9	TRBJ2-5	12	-	CASSPTVNEQYF	TGTGCCAGCAGCCCCACTGTCAATGAGCAGTACTTC
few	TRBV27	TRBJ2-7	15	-	CASSPSSSRYYEQYF	TGTGCCAGCAGTCCTAGCAGCAGTAGGTACTACGAGCAGTACTTC
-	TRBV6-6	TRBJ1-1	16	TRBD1	CASSTLTGGRNTEAFF	TGTGCCAGCAGTACACTGACAGGGGGTAGGAACACTGAAGCTTTCTTT
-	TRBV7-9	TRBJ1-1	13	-	CASSTSLHTEAFF	TGTGCCAGCAGCACGTCACTCCACACTGAAGCTTTCTTT
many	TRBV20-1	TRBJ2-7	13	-	CSARGGGTYEQYF	TGCAGTGCTCGAGGGGGGGGAACCTACGAGCAGTACTTC
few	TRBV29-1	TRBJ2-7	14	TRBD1	CSVGPRTGVYEQYF	TGCAGCGTTGGACCCAGGACAGGGGTCTACGAGCAGTACTTC
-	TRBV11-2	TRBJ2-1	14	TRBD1	CASSGKQGEDEQFF	TGTGCCAGCAGCGGGAAACAGGGGGAGGATGAGCAGTTCTTC